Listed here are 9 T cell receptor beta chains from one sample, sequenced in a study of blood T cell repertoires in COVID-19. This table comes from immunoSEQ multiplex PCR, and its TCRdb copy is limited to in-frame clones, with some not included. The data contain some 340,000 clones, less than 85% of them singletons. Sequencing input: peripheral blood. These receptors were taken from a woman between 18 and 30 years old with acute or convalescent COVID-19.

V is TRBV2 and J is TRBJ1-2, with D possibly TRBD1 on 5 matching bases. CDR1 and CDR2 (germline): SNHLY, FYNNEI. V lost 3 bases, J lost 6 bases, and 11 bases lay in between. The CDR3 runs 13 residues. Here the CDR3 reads CASSDPGGDGYTF. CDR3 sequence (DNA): TGTGCCAGCAGTGATCCGGGGGGGGATGGCTACACCTTC.

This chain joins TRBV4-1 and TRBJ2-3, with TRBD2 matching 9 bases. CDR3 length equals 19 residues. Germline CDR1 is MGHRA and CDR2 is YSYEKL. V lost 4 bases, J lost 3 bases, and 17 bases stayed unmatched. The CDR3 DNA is TGCGCCAGCAGCCGGGGGGACCTTAGCGGGAGATGGGGAACAGATACGCAGTATTTT. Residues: CASSRGDLSGRWGTDTQYF.

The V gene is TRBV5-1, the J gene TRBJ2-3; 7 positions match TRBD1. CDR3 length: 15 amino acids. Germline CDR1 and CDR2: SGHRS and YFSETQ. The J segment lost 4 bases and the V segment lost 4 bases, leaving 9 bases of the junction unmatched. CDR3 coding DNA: TGCGCCAGCAGCCAGACAGGGTTCAGCGCAGATACGCAGTATTTT. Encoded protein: CASSQTGFSADTQYF.

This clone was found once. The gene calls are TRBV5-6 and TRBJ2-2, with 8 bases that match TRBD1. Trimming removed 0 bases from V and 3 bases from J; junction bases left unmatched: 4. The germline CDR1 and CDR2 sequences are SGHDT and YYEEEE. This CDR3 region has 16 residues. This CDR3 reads CASSLARGQYTGELFF. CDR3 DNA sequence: TGTGCCAGCAGCTTGGCCAGGGGGCAGTACACCGGGGAGCTGTTTTTT.

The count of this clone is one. The DNA for the CDR3 is TGTGCCAGCAGCAAAGACAGCAACTATGGCTACACCTTC. Amino acids: CASSKDSNYGYTF. J is TRBJ1-2 and V is TRBV7-2; a possible D gene is TRBD1 (5 bases). CDR1 and CDR2 from the germline V gene are SGHTA and FQGNSA. CDR3 size: 13 residues. The V gene lost 5 bases and the J gene lost 2 bases, with 9 bases spanning the gap.

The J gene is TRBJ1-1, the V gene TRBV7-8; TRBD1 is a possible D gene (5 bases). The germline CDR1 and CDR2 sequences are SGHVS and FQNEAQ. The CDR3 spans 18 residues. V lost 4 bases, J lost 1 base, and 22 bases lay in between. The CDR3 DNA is TGTGCCAGCAGCTCCGGGCATGGCGCGCAGGGCGCGAACACTGAAGCTTTCTTT. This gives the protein CASSSGHGAQGANTEAFF.

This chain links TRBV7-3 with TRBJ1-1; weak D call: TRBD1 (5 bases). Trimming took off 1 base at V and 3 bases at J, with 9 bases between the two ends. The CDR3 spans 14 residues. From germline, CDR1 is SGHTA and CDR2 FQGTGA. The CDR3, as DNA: TGTGCCAGCAGCTTAAGGGAAGGGGACACTGAAGCTTTCTTT. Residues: CASSLREGDTEAFF.

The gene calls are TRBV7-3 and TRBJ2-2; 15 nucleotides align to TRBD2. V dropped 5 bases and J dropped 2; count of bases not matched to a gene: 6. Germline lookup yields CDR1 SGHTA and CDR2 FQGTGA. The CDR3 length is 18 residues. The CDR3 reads CASSPRTSGRANTGELFF. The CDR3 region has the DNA TGTGCCAGCAGCCCCAGGACTAGCGGGAGGGCCAACACCGGGGAGCTGTTTTTT.

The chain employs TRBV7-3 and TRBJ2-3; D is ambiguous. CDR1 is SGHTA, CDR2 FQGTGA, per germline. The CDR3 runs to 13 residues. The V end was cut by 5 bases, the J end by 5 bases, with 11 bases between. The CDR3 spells CASSLRRQDTQYF. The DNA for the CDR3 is TGTGCCAGCAGCCTACGCCGACAAGATACGCAGTATTTT.